The entry below describes one T cell receptor beta chain. This CDR3 region has 13 residues. Germline V gene sequence: CDR1 SGHTA, CDR2 FQGNSA. The ends were cut back, 1 base at V and 4 bases at J, with 4 bases in the middle. Produced via immunoSEQ multiplex PCR; TCRdb's table is partial and in-frame only. The sample carries more than 65,000 clones, around 78% recorded once. The sample comes from a study of OX40 agonist ivuxolimab in advanced cancers. J is TRBJ2-2 and V is TRBV7-2; unclear D gene. This specimen was CD4+ or CD8+ T cells sorted from blood, taken in a trial of the OX40 agonist ivuxolimab. The TCR was taken from an adult with an advanced solid tumor such as melanoma, head and neck, liver or kidney cancer. CDR3 nucleotide sequence: TGTGCCAGCAGCTTAGTTATCACCGGGGAGCTGTTTTTT. Amino acid sequence: CASSLVITGELFF. The full variable domain, rest sourced from reference TRBV7-2 and TRBJ2-2, is GAGVSQSPSNKVTEKGKDVELRCDPISGHTALYWYRQSLGQGLEFLIYFQGNSAPDKSGLPSDRFSAERTGGSVSTLTIQRTQQEDSAVYLCASSLVITGELFFGEGSRLTVL.